Listed below are T cell receptor beta chains from one sample, sequenced in a study of blood T cell repertoires in COVID-19. The protocol was immunoSEQ multiplex PCR, while the TCRdb copy is restricted to in-frame clones and leaves out a portion. This table holds fewer than 350,000 clones, around 81% found once. Sequencing was performed on peripheral blood. These receptors originate from a woman aged 60-70 years with active or convalescent COVID-19. Each CDR3 is given with its conserved first and last residue. The size field is filled for only some rows; it gives once, few, many or a size class.

clone size	V gene	J gene	CDR3 protein
NA	TRBV18	TRBJ1-3	CASSPPGGANTIYF
NA	TRBV5-4	TRBJ2-1	CASSPGQGAYNEQFF
NA	TRBV28	TRBJ1-2	CASSLSFRLLKDGYTF
NA	TRBV6-1	TRBJ2-7	CASTGGGWEQYF
NA	TRBV18	TRBJ1-5	CASSPWGQGANQPQHF
NA	TRBV3-1/TRBV3-2	TRBJ2-3	CASSQDGGTDTQYF
NA	TRBV5-1	TRBJ2-7	CASSLEDGSSYEQYF
once	TRBV5-6	TRBJ2-7	CASSLRVGRASYEQYF
NA	TRBV9	TRBJ2-5	CASSVDGRGETQYF
NA	TRBV11-2	TRBJ2-7	CASSLVGGGDYEQYF
NA	TRBV27	TRBJ2-3	CASSGISGDTQYF
NA	TRBV19	TRBJ1-5	CASSPIEVDKVINQPQHF
NA	TRBV19	TRBJ1-5	CASSMGDRVQPQHF
NA	TRBV12-3/TRBV12-4	TRBJ1-1	CASGGTEAFF
NA	TRBV11-1	TRBJ1-6	CASSLSSGGYNSPLHF
NA	TRBV7-2	TRBJ2-7	CASSLVLQDEQYF
NA	TRBV6-2/TRBV6-3	TRBJ2-3	CASSRGLAGATDTQYF
few	TRBV27	TRBJ1-5	CASSPGTGNQPQHF
once	TRBV11-3	TRBJ2-1	CASSLGRGIVDEQFF
NA	TRBV11-2	TRBJ1-4	CASSPRGVPSTNEKLFF
once	TRBV4-2	TRBJ2-7	CASSHRTGSSYEQYF
once	TRBV6-2/TRBV6-3	TRBJ1-2	CASSPLPQGTYGYTF
once	TRBV7-6	TRBJ1-6	CASSFITGENPPLHF
NA	TRBV13	TRBJ2-5	CASSPQGSSYQETQYF
NA	TRBV30	TRBJ2-7	CAWDSGGEQYF
NA	TRBV11-2	TRBJ2-3	CASSQRRTSGGDTQYF
NA	TRBV11-2	TRBJ2-3	CASGPQAGFTDTQYF
once	TRBV5-5	TRBJ1-2	CASSRSAQGDYGYTF
NA	TRBV6-5	TRBJ2-5	CASSSQTSTGVTQYF